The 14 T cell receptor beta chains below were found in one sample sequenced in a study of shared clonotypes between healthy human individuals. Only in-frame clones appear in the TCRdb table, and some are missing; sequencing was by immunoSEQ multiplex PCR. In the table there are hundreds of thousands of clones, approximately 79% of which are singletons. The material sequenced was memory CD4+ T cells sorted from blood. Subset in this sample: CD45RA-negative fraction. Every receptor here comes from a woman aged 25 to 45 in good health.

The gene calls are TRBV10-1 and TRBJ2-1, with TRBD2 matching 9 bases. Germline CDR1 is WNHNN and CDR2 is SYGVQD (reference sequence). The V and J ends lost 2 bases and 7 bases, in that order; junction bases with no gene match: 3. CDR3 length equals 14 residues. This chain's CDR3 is CASSETSGLNEQFF. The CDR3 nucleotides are TGCGCCAGCAGTGAGACTAGCGGGCTAAATGAGCAGTTCTTC.

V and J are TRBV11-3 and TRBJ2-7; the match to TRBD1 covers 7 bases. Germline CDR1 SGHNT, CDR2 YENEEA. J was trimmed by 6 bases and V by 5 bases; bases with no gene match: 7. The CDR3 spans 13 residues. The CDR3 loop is CASSPGTVGEQYF. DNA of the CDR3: TGTGCCAGCAGCCCCGGGACAGTTGGCGAGCAGTACTTC.

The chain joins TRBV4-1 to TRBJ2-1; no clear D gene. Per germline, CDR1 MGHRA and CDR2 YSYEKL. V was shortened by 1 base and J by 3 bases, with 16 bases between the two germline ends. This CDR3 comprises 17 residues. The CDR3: CASSQVAYGSGYNEQFF. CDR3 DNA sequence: TGCGCCAGCAGCCAAGTGGCCTATGGTTCGGGCTACAATGAGCAGTTCTTC.

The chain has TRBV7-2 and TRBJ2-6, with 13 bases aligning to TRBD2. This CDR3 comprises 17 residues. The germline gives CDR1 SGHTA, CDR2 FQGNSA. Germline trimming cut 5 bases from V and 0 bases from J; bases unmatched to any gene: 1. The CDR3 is CASSRTSGSSGANVLTF. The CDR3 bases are TGTGCCAGCAGCAGGACTAGCGGGAGCTCTGGGGCCAACGTCCTGACTTTC.

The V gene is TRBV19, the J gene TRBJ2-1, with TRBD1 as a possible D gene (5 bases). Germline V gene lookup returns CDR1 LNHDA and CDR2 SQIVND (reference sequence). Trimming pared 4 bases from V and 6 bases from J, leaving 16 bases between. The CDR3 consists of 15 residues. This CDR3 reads CASSTPTRDGNEQFF. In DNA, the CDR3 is TGTGCCAGTAGTACCCCGACCAGGGATGGCAATGAGCAGTTCTTC.

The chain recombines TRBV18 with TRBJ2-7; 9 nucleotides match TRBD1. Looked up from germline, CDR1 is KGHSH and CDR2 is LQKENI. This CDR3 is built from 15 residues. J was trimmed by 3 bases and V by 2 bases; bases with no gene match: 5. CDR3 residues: CASSPTGTGNYEQYF. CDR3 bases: TGTGCCAGCTCACCAACCGGGACAGGGAACTACGAGCAGTACTTC.

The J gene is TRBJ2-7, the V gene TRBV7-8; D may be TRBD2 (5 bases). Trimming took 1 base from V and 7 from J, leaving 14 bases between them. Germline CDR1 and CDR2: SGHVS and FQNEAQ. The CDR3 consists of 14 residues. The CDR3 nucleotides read TGTGCCAGCAGCTTAGTCGTCATAGGCGGGGAGCAGTACTTC. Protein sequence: CASSLVVIGGEQYF. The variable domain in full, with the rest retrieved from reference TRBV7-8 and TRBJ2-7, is GAGVSQSPRYKVAKRGQDVALRCDPISGHVSLFWYQQALGQGPEFLTYFQNEAQLDKSGLPSDRFFAERPEGSVSTLKIQRTQQEDSAVYLCASSLVVIGGEQYFGPGTRLTVT.

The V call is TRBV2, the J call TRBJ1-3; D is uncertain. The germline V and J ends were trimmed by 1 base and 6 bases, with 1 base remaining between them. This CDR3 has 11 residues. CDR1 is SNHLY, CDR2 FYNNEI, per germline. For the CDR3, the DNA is TGTGCCAGCAGTGAAGAAAACACCATATATTTT. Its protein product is CASSEENTIYF.

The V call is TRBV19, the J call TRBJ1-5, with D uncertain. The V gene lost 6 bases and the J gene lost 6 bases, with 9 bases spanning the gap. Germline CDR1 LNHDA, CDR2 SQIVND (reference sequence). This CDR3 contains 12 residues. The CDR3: CASSKGRQPQHF. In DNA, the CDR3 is TGTGCCAGTAGCAAAGGCCGTCAGCCCCAGCATTTT.

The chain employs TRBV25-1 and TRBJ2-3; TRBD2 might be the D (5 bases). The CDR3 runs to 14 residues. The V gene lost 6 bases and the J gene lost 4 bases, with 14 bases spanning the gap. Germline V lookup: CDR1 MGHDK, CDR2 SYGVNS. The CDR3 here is CASRGLRSADTQYF. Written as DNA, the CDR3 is TGTGCCAGCAGAGGACTTCGCTCGGCAGATACGCAGTATTTT.

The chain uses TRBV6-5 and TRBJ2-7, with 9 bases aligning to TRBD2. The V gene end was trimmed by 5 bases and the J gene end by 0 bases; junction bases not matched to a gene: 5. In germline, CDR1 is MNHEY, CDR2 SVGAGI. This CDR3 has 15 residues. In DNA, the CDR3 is TGTGCCAGCAGTACCCCTAGCGGGAACTCCTACGAGCAGTACTTC. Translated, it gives CASSTPSGNSYEQYF.

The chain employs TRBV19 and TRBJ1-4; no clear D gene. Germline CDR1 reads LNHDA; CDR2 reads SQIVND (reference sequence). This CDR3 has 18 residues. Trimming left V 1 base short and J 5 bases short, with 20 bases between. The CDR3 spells CASSIGPGAGRENEKLFF. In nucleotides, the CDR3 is TGTGCCAGTAGTATAGGCCCCGGAGCGGGCCGGGAAAATGAAAAACTGTTTTTT.

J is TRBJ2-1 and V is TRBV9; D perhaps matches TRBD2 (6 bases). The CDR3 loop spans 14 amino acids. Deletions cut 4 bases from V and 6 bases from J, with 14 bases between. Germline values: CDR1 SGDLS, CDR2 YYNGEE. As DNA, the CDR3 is TGTGCCAGCAGCTCGCGACTAGTAGGCAATGAGCAGTTCTTC. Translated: CASSSRLVGNEQFF. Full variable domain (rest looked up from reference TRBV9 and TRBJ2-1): DSGVTQTPKHLITATGQRVTLRCSPRSGDLSVYWYQQSLDQGLQFLIQYYNGEERAKGNILERFSAQQFPDLHSELNLSSLELGDSALYFCASSSRLVGNEQFFGPGTRLTVL.

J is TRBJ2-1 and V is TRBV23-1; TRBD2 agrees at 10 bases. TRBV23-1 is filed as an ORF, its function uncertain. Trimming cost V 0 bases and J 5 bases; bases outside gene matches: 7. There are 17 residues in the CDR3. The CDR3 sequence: CASSQSELAGAHNEQFF. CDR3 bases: TGCGCCAGCAGTCAATCTGAGCTAGCGGGAGCCCACAATGAGCAGTTCTTC.